This T cell receptor beta chain comes out of a study of neurological immune-mediated disorders. This clonotype has ten or more counts. Germline V gene lookup returns CDR1 SGHRS and CDR2 YFSETQ. V lost 2 bases, J lost 1 base, and 9 bases lay in between. The CDR3 has 14 amino acids. TCRdb redid the calling of the 5' RACE reads with MiXCR, one entry per CDR3 protein. The sample has 66,000 or so distinct CDR3 sequences; less than 5.5% are singletons. The clonotype comes from a woman aged 25-40 years with multiple sclerosis. The chain employs TRBV5-1 and TRBJ2-5; perhaps TRBD2 as D (5 bases). The specimen sequenced was PBMCs. CDR3 protein: CASSFGDGQETQYF. CDR3 sequence (DNA): TGCGCCAGCAGCTTCGGGGATGGCCAAGAGACCCAGTACTTC.